Listed below are T cell receptor beta chains from one sample, sequenced in a study of blood T cell repertoires in COVID-19. The table came from immunoSEQ multiplex PCR; TCRdb's copy has only in-frame clones and leaves some out. The table has about 270,000 clones, roughly 87% seen once. Sequences were obtained from PBMCs or T cells enriched from blood (not recorded which). All receptors come from a woman aged 25-40 years who had recovered from COVID-19. The CDR3 runs from the conserved cysteine through the conserved F or W. A D gene is named only where the DNA matches it firmly. Size tells how often a clone was seen (once, few, many) or the class of an expanded clone, and some rows leave it out.

TRBV11-2,12,-,-,TRBJ2-5,TGTGCCAGCAGCTTAAGGGGGGAGACCCAGTACTTC,CASSLRGETQYF
TRBV4-1,14,-,TRBD1,TRBJ2-7,TGCGCCAGCAGCCTTGGACAGGGAATCTACGAGCAGTACTTC,CASSLGQGIYEQYF
TRBV30,14,-,-,TRBJ2-7,TGTGCCTGGAGCGCCCGGGGGTTCTCCTACGAGCAGTACTTC,CAWSARGFSYEQYF
TRBV6-2/TRBV6-3,15,-,TRBD1,TRBJ1-3,TGTGCCAGCAGTTCCGGGACAGCGTGGGGAAACACCATATATTTT,CASSSGTAWGNTIYF
TRBV18,15,-,-,TRBJ1-1,TGTGCCAGCTCACAGGCGCCAGGGATCGGCACTGAAGCTTTCTTT,CASSQAPGIGTEAFF
TRBV5-5,14,-,TRBD1,TRBJ1-2,TGTGCCAGCAGCTTGTTGCAGGGGGCGGGTGGCTACACCTTC,CASSLLQGAGGYTF
TRBV10-3,16,-,-,TRBJ2-3,TGTGCCATCAGTGTGGGCACACCCGGTCACACAGATACGCAGTATTTT,CAISVGTPGHTDTQYF
TRBV6-5,13,-,-,TRBJ1-2,TGTGCCAGCCGGGGGGGAAACGCTATTGGCTACACCTTC,CASRGGNAIGYTF
TRBV5-1,14,-,-,TRBJ1-2,TGCGCCAGCAGCTTTGACAGGAGCTACTATGGCTACACCTTC,CASSFDRSYYGYTF
TRBV15,13,-,-,TRBJ2-7,TGTGCCACCAGGGACACGAGCTCCTACGAGCAGTACTTC,CATRDTSSYEQYF
TRBV7-9,18,once,-,TRBJ2-1,TGTGCCAGCAGCCGAGGGGGTGTTGAAGGAGGCTTCTACAATGAGCAGTTCTTC,CASSRGGVEGGFYNEQFF
TRBV5-1,16,-,TRBD1,TRBJ2-7,TGCGCCAGCAGCTTGCCTAGGGACAGTTCCTCCTACGAGCAGTACTTC,CASSLPRDSSSYEQYF
TRBV9,18,-,TRBD1,TRBJ2-2,TGTGCCAGCAGCGTAGGCGGGCTGACAGGGTTTGGCACCGGGGAGCTGTTTTTT,CASSVGGLTGFGTGELFF
TRBV19,13,-,-,TRBJ2-7,TGTGCCAGTAGTATCCCGGGTTTTGGAGAGCAGTACTTC,CASSIPGFGEQYF
TRBV15,13,-,-,TRBJ1-2,TGTGCCACCAGCAGAGGGCAGAACTATGGCTACACCTTC,CATSRGQNYGYTF
TRBV27,14,-,-,TRBJ2-3,TGTGCCAGCAGTTTAGCGGCTCCTTGGGATACGCAGTATTTT,CASSLAAPWDTQYF
TRBV27,13,-,-,TRBJ2-1,TGTGCCAGCAGTTTGGGCAGGTACAATGAGCAGTTCTTC,CASSLGRYNEQFF
TRBV28,12,-,-,TRBJ2-1,TGTGCCAGCAGTTTGGTGGGGCATGAGCAGTTCTTC,CASSLVGHEQFF
TRBV5-4,17,-,-,TRBJ2-6,TGTGCCAGCCCCTCGGAGGGGGCAGGCTCTGGGGCCAACGTCCTGACTTTC,CASPSEGAGSGANVLTF
TRBV14,16,-,TRBD1,TRBJ1-5,TGTGCCAGCAGCCAGACCGACAGGGGGAGTAATCAGCCCCAGCATTTT,CASSQTDRGSNQPQHF
TRBV6-6,14,-,-,TRBJ2-3,TGTGCCAGCAGATGGGGACAAACTACAGATACGCAGTATTTT,CASRWGQTTDTQYF
TRBV9,17,-,TRBD2,TRBJ2-7,TGTGCCAGCAGCCCCACTAGCGGGGGGCCCAACCTCTACGAGCAGTACTTC,CASSPTSGGPNLYEQYF
TRBV7-2,16,few,TRBD1,TRBJ1-6,TGTGCCAGCAGCCAAGGACAGGGGGCGCGAAATTCACCCCTCCACTTT,CASSQGQGARNSPLHF
TRBV29-1,13,-,TRBD1,TRBJ1-1,TGCAGCGAGCTCCCTACAGGGGACACTGAAGCTTTCTTT,CSELPTGDTEAFF
TRBV11-3,14,-,TRBD1,TRBJ2-7,TGTGCCAGCAGCTCTCGGACAGGCTTATACGAGCAGTACTTC,CASSSRTGLYEQYF
TRBV21-1,22,-,-,TRBJ2-3,TGTGCCAGCAACTCTCCGAGGGTTACTGCCGGGACTAGCGGGGGCCGCACAGATACGCAGTATTTT,CASNSPRVTAGTSGGRTDTQYF
TRBV7-2,13,-,-,TRBJ2-1,TGTGCCAGCACTAGCATCATCTACAATGAGCAGTTCTTC,CASTSIIYNEQFF
TRBV9,14,-,TRBD2,TRBJ2-1,TGTGCCAGCAGCTGGACTAGCGGGAGTAATGAGCAGTTCTTC,CASSWTSGSNEQFF
TRBV5-1,19,-,-,TRBJ1-2,TGCGCCAGCAGCTTGGGCGGATCCGGACTCGGGGGAAATCTAGGGGGCTACACCTTC,CASSLGGSGLGGNLGGYTF
TRBV27,14,-,-,TRBJ2-7,TGTGCCAGCAGTTTTCAACAGGGTTTCTACGAGCAGTACTTC,CASSFQQGFYEQYF
TRBV5-1,15,-,-,TRBJ1-1,TGCGCCAGCAGCTTGGCCCGAGGTGTCAACACTGAAGCTTTCTTT,CASSLARGVNTEAFF
TRBV11-3,15,-,-,TRBJ1-4,TGTGCCAGCAGCTCTCTCCCCAGGTTCGATGAAAAACTGTTTTTT,CASSSLPRFDEKLFF
TRBV29-1,12,-,-,TRBJ2-7,TGCAGCGTCCGGACAGCCTCCTACGAGCAGTACTTC,CSVRTASYEQYF
TRBV12-3/TRBV12-4,13,-,TRBD1,TRBJ2-7,TGTGCCAGCAGCCGACAGGGGGCTCGGGAGCAGTACTTC,CASSRQGAREQYF
TRBV19,18,-,TRBD1,TRBJ1-4,TGTGCCAGTAGCCGGAGGGGGGACAGGGCAGCTCCGCGTGAAAAACTGTTTTTT,CASSRRGDRAAPREKLFF
TRBV18,14,-,-,TRBJ1-5,TGTGCCAGCTCTCCGACAGCTAGCAATCAGCCCCAGCATTTT,CASSPTASNQPQHF
TRBV29-1,12,-,-,TRBJ2-3,TGCAGCGTTATCCCGGGACTTGATACGCAGTATTTT,CSVIPGLDTQYF
TRBV7-9,13,-,-,TRBJ1-2,TGTGCCAGCAGCTTAACATCTAACTATGGCTACACCTTC,CASSLTSNYGYTF
TRBV6-1,12,-,TRBD1,TRBJ1-2,TGTGCCAGCAGTGACCGACAGGGTTCCTACACCTTC,CASSDRQGSYTF
TRBV11-2,14,-,TRBD1,TRBJ1-2,TGTGCCAGCAGCTTAGTGGGGACAGCCTATGGCTACACCTTC,CASSLVGTAYGYTF
TRBV7-9,14,once,-,TRBJ1-3,TGTGCCAGCAGCTTTACAGCCGCCGGAAACACCATATATTTT,CASSFTAAGNTIYF